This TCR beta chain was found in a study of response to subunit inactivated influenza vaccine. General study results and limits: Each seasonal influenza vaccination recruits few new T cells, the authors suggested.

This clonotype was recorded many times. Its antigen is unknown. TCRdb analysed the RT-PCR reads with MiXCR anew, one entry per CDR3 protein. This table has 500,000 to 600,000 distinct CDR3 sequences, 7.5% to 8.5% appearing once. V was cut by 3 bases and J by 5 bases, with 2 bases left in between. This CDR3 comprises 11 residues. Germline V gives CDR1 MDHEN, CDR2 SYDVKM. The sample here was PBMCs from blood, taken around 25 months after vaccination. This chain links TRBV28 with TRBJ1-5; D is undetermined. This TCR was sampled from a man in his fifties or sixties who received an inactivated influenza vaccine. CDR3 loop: CASSLHQPQHF. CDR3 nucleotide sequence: TGTGCCAGCAGTTTGCATCAGCCCCAGCATTTT.